The clone carrying this TCR beta chain was counted many times. The antigen is not known. The entry originates in a study of T cells after yellow fever vaccination. Turning to the study itself: Preparation used SMART-Seq v4 Ultra Low Input for the low-cell-number fractions. Study conclusions and caveats: FACS-sorted repertoires might harbor abundant contaminating clonotypes from the bulk population. Reappearance after the booster was observed for most primary-vaccination clones (96% CD4, approximately 90% CD8).

CDR1 and CDR2 (germline): MNHEY, SVGEGT. There are 14 residues in the CDR3. Trimming took 11 bases from V and 5 from J, leaving 21 bases between them. TCRdb re-derived calls from the 5' RACE reads in MiXCR, one entry per CDR3 protein. The sample includes hundreds of thousands of distinct CDR3 sequences, approximately 13% of them seen just once. Sequences were derived from PBMCs, sampled on the day of the yellow fever booster vaccination. The chain uses TRBV6-2 or TRBV6-3 and TRBJ2-5, with D perhaps matching TRBD2 (5 bases). The sequence came from a man in his thirties or forties who received the YFV17D yellow fever vaccine. The CDR3 DNA reads as TGTGCCGCCCAGTCCCGGACTCCGGGGGAGACCCAGTACTTC. Its protein is CAAQSRTPGETQYF.